Listed below are T cell receptor beta chains from one sample, sequenced in a study of shared clonotypes between healthy human individuals. Repertoires were generated with immunoSEQ multiplex PCR, while TCRdb's copy carries only in-frame clones and drops some. The table lists millions of clones, just under 95% of them singletons. Sequencing was carried out using naive CD8+ T cells sorted from blood. These receptors were taken from a man between 18 and 29 years old in good health. Each CDR3 is given with its conserved first and last residue. D genes are given only for firm matches. Size tells how often a clone was seen (once, few, many) or the class of an expanded clone, and some rows leave it out.

size	D	V	J	CDR3	DNA
-	-	TRBV6-6	TRBJ1-1	CASSLMTGEAFF	TGTGCCAGCAGCCTCATGACGGGAGAAGCTTTCTTT
once	-	TRBV7-7	TRBJ2-2	CASSLADGAGELFF	TGTGCTAGCAGCTTAGCGGATGGGGCCGGGGAGCTGTTTTTT
-	-	TRBV5-1	TRBJ2-2	CASSPDYTGELFF	TGCGCCAGCAGCCCGGACTACACCGGGGAGCTGTTTTTT
-	-	TRBV7-8	TRBJ2-7	CASSLLGGSAYEQYF	TGTGCCAGCAGCTTACTTGGGGGCTCCGCCTACGAGCAGTACTTC
-	TRBD2	TRBV4-3	TRBJ2-3	CASSPPPASGTSPDTQYF	TGCGCCAGCAGCCCCCCGCCGGCTAGCGGCACCAGTCCGGATACGCAGTATTTT
few	-	TRBV7-2	TRBJ2-5	CASSLPAGRETQYF	TGTGCCAGCAGCCTACCAGCAGGCAGGGAGACCCAGTACTTC
-	TRBD1	TRBV6-5	TRBJ2-2	CASSYPGQGVTGELFF	TGTGCCAGCAGTTACCCGGGACAGGGGGTCACCGGGGAGCTGTTTTTT
-	-	TRBV18	TRBJ2-5	CASSPSGNQETQYF	TGTGCCAGCTCACCTTCTGGGAACCAAGAGACCCAGTACTTC
-	-	TRBV9	TRBJ1-2	CASSVGLGGYTF	TGTGCCAGCAGCGTGGGCCTCGGGGGCTACACCTTC
-	TRBD1	TRBV4-1	TRBJ2-1	CASSHGQGPYNEQFF	TGCGCCAGCAGCCATGGACAGGGTCCTTACAATGAGCAGTTCTTC
-	-	TRBV11-2	TRBJ2-5	CASSSLDSHLRQETQYF	TGTGCCAGCAGCTCTCTCGACAGTCACCTACGCCAAGAGACCCAGTACTTC
few	TRBD2	TRBV9	TRBJ2-3	CAGGSLAGTDTQYF	TGTGCCGGAGGGTCACTAGCGGGAACAGATACGCAGTATTTT
-	-	TRBV2	TRBJ1-2	CASITSLATRNYGYTF	TGTGCCAGCATTACGAGTCTGGCCACAAGGAACTATGGCTACACCTTC
-	TRBD1	TRBV7-2	TRBJ1-6	CASSRRQGREAYPLHF	TGTGCCAGCAGCAGAAGACAGGGCCGGGAAGCGTATCCCCTCCACTTT
-	TRBD1	TRBV2	TRBJ2-7	CASTGGDEQYF	TGTGCCAGCACAGGGGGTGACGAGCAGTACTTC
-	TRBD1	TRBV7-8	TRBJ1-1	CASSRQGDTEAFF	TGTGCCAGCAGCCGACAGGGGGACACTGAAGCTTTCTTT
once	-	TRBV29-1	TRBJ2-2	CSAGHPNTGELFF	TGCAGCGCGGGACATCCGAACACCGGGGAGCTGTTTTTT
-	-	TRBV4-3	TRBJ1-2	CASSQGKGTISYGYTF	TGCGCCAGCAGCCAAGGGAAAGGGACCATCTCCTATGGCTACACCTTC
-	TRBD2	TRBV10-2	TRBJ2-3	CASKTSGRSDTQYF	TGCGCCAGCAAGACTAGCGGGAGGTCAGATACGCAGTATTTT
-	TRBD2	TRBV7-9	TRBJ2-2	CASSLAGGPGELFF	TGTGCCAGCAGCTTAGCGGGAGGGCCCGGGGAGCTGTTTTTT
-	-	TRBV27	TRBJ2-4	CASSLTRGGQNIQYF	TGTGCCAGCAGTTTAACCAGGGGAGGCCAAAACATTCAGTACTTC
-	-	TRBV2	TRBJ2-7	CASSEGPDYEQYF	TGTGCCAGCAGTGAGGGCCCGGACTACGAGCAGTACTTC
-	-	TRBV30	TRBJ2-7	CAWSVGLAGSSYEQYF	TGTGCCTGGAGTGTGGGTCTAGCCGGGAGCTCCTACGAGCAGTACTTC